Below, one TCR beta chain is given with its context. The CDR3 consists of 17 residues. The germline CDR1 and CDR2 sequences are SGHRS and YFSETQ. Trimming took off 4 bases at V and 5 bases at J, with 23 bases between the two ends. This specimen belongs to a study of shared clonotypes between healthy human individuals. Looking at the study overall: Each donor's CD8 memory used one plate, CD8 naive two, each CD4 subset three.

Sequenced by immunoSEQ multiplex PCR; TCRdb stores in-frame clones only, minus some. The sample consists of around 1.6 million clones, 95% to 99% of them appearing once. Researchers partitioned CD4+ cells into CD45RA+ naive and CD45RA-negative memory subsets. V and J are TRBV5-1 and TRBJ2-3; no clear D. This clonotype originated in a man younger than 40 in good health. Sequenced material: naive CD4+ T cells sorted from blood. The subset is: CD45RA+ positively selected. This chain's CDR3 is CASSTNEDPYYRDTQYF. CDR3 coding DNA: TGCGCCAGCAGCACAAACGAGGATCCTTACTACCGAGATACGCAGTATTTT.